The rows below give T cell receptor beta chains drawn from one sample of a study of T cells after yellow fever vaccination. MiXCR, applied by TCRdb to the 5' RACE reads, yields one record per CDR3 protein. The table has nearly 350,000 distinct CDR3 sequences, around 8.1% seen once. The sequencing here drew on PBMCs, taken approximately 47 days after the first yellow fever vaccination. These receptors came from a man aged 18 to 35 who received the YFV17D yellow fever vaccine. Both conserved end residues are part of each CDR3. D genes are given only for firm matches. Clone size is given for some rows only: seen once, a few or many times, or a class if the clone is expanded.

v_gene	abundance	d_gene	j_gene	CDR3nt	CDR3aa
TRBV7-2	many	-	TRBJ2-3	TGTGCCAGCAGCTTGACAATCACAGATACGCAGTATTTT	CASSLTITDTQYF
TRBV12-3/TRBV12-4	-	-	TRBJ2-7	TGTGCCAGCAGGTCCCTTGGGGGGGCTAGAAGGCCTCCTCTCTTC	CASRSLGGARRPPLF
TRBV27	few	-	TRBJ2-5	TGTGCCAGCAGTTCAAGACTAGGGGGGGAGACCCAGTACTTC	CASSSRLGGETQYF
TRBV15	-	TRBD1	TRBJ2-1	TGTGCCACCAGCAGAGATTTCTCAGCACAGGGGGCGAATGAGCAGTTCTTC	CATSRDFSAQGANEQFF
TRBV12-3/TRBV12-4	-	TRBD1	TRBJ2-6	TGTGCCAGCAGAAGGACAGGGTCTGGGGCCAACGTCCTGACTTTC	CASRRTGSGANVLTF
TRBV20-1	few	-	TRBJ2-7	TGCAGTGCGAGACCCTCGAGGGGGTACGAGCAGTACTTC	CSARPSRGYEQYF
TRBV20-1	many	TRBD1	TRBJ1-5	TGCAGTGCTCCGAAGGGGGGACAGGGGCGTTACAATCAGCCCCAGCATTTT	CSAPKGGQGRYNQPQHF
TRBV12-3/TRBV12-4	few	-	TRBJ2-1	TGTGCCAGCAGCCAACTCAGGGGTCCCGGTGACAATGAGCAGTTCTTC	CASSQLRGPGDNEQFF
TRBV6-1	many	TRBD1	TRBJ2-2	TGTGCCAGCAGGGGACAGGGACGGACCGGGGAGCTGTTTTTT	CASRGQGRTGELFF
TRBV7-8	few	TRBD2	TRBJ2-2	TGTGCCAGCAGCCTAGCGGAACTTAACACCGGGGAGCTGTTTTTT	CASSLAELNTGELFF
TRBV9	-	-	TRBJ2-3	TGTGCCAGCAGCTCAGTGGGGGGGGCAACAGATACGCAGTATTTT	CASSSVGGATDTQYF
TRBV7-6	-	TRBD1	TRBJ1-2	TGTGCCAGCAGCTCCGGGACAGGCACCTATGGCTACACCTTC	CASSSGTGTYGYTF
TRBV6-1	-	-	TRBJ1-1	TGTGCCAGCAGCCAGCAATGGGAACAGCGCATGAACACTGAAGCTTTCTTT	CASSQQWEQRMNTEAFF
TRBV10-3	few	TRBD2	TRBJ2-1	TGTGCCATCAACGGTGGTTCGGGGGGTTTGAATGAGCAGTTCTTC	CAINGGSGGLNEQFF
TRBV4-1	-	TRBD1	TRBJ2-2	TGCGCCAGCAGCCACGGACAGGAGAACACCGGGGAGCTGTTTTTT	CASSHGQENTGELFF
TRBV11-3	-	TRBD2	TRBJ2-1	TGTGCCAGCAGCTTTTCCGGACTAGCGGCATACAATGAGCAGTTCTTC	CASSFSGLAAYNEQFF
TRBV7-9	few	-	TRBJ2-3	TGTGCCAGCAGCCCGGGACGGACCACAGATACGCAGTATTTT	CASSPGRTTDTQYF
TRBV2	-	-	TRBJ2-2	TGTGCCAGCATGCGGGGGCCCGGGGAGCTGTTTTTT	CASMRGPGELFF
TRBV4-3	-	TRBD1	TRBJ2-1	TGCGCCAGCAGCCAAGGCTGGACAGGGGGCATGGGTATTGAGCAGTTCTTC	CASSQGWTGGMGIEQFF
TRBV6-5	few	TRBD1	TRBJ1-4	TGTGCCAGCAGTTACTCGATGGTCCGACAGGGGCCAACTAATGAAAAACTGTTTTTT	CASSYSMVRQGPTNEKLFF
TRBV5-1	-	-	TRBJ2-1	TGCGCCAGCAGCTCCGAGTGGGAAAATGAGCAGTTCTTC	CASSSEWENEQFF
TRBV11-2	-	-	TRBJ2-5	TGTGCCAGCAGCTTAGAAGCAGGGGGGGAGACCCAGTACTTC	CASSLEAGGETQYF
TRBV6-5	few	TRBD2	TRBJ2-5	TGTGCCAGCACCGGGACCCGGGGGGACCAAGAGACCCAGTACTTC	CASTGTRGDQETQYF
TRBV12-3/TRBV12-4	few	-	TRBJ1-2	TGTGCCAGCACCCGGGGATCACTCGCCTATGGCTACACCTTC	CASTRGSLAYGYTF
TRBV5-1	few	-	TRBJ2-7	TGCGCCAGCAGCTCGGGACCGGGAGCCTCCTACGAGCAGTACTTC	CASSSGPGASYEQYF
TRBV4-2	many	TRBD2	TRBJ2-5	TGTGCCAGCAGCCAATTGAGCGGGGGGGCCGCCGAGACCCAGTACTTC	CASSQLSGGAAETQYF
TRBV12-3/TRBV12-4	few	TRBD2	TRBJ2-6	TGTGCCAGCACCCCTCCCCTAGCGGGGGACCTTCGGGCCAACGTCCTGACTTTC	CASTPPLAGDLRANVLTF
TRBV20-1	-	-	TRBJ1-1	TGCAGTGCTAGAGCCTCTTTGGCGACTGAAGCTTTCTTT	CSARASLATEAFF
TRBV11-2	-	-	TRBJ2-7	TGTGCCAGCAGCTCCGGCCCGGGCAAGGCCTACGAGCAGTACTTC	CASSSGPGKAYEQYF
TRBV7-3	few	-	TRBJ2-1	TGTGCCAGCAGCTTACGGGACGACTCAAAGCAGTTCTTC	CASSLRDDSKQFF
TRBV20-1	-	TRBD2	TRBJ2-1	TGCAGTGCTAGAGATCCTCGGAGCGGGGGGTACAATGAGCAGTTCTTC	CSARDPRSGGYNEQFF
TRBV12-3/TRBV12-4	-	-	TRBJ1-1	TGTGCCAGCAGTCCAACCGACAGTATGAACACTGAAGCTTTCTTT	CASSPTDSMNTEAFF
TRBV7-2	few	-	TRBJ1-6	TGTGCCAGCAGCTTAGCAACAGGGAATTCACCCCTCCACTTT	CASSLATGNSPLHF
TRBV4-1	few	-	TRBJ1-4	TGCGCCAGCAGCCAAGGTGCGGGGGGCGAGTATGAAAAACTGTTTTTT	CASSQGAGGEYEKLFF
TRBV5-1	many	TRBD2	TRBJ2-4	TGCGCCAGCAGCCCCGGGACTAGCGGGGGGAGGAACATTCAGTACTTC	CASSPGTSGGRNIQYF
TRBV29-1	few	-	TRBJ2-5	TGCAGCGTTGCGCCGGTGGCGGAGACCCAGTACTTC	CSVAPVAETQYF
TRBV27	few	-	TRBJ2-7	TGTGCCAGCAGTTTAAGCCGAATGTCCTACGAGCAGTACTTC	CASSLSRMSYEQYF
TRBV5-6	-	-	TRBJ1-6	TGTGCCAGCAGCTGGAGTAATTCACCCCTCCACTTT	CASSWSNSPLHF
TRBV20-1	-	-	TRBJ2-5	TGCAGTGCTAGAGTATTCGAGACCCAGTACTTC	CSARVFETQYF
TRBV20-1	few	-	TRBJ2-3	TGCAGTGCTAGAGGCAGGAGAAACACAGATACGCAGTATTTT	CSARGRRNTDTQYF
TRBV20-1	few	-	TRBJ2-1	TGCAGTGCTAGAGAACCAGGTTTACACAATGAGCAGTTCTTC	CSAREPGLHNEQFF
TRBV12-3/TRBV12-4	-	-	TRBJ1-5	TGTGCCAGCAGCCCGAGCGCCCGAGGTCAGCCCCAGCATTTT	CASSPSARGQPQHF
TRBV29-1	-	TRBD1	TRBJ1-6	TGCAGCGTCCGGGACAGGAATTCACCCCTCCACTTT	CSVRDRNSPLHF
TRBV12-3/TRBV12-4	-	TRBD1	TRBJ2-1	TGTGCCAGCAGTGGGACAGGGACGGCTGAGCAGTTCTTC	CASSGTGTAEQFF
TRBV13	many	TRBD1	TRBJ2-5	TGTGCCAGCAGCCGGGACAGGGGAGGGCAAGAGACCCAGTACTTC	CASSRDRGGQETQYF
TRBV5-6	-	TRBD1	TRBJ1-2	TGTGCCAGCAGCTTATCACCGGGACAGGGTAGAAACTGGGGCTACACCTTC	CASSLSPGQGRNWGYTF
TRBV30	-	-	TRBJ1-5	TGTGCCTGGAGTGTACAGAGGAATCAGCCCCAGCATTTT	CAWSVQRNQPQHF
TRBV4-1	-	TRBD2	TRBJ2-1	TGCGCCAGCCGCGGGGGGGGTCCCTACAATGAGCAGTTCTTC	CASRGGGPYNEQFF
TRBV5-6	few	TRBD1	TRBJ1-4	TGTGCCAGCAGCATCAGGGGGATTAATGAAAAACTGTTTTTT	CASSIRGINEKLFF